The clone carrying this TCR beta chain was recorded many times. Researchers made TCR cDNA using 5'RACE template switching, and this step added a universal primer site and UMIs. One entry per CDR3 protein results from TCRdb running MiXCR on the 5' RACE reads. The sample yields about 330,000 distinct CDR3 sequences, roughly 4% seen once. The sample belongs to a study of T cells after yellow fever vaccination. The input for sequencing was PBMCs, taken 5 days after the yellow fever booster vaccination. This TCR came from a man aged 18 to 30 who received the YFV17D yellow fever vaccine.

CDR3 protein: CASSSGGPTYEQYF. The CDR3, as DNA: TGTGCCAGCAGCTCCGGGGGGCCAACCTACGAGCAGTACTTC. V and J are TRBV11-2 and TRBJ2-7, with D perhaps matching TRBD2 (7 bases). Germline V gives CDR1 SGHAT, CDR2 FQNNGV. CDR3 length: 14 residues. V was cut by 4 bases and J by 2 bases, with 12 bases left in between.